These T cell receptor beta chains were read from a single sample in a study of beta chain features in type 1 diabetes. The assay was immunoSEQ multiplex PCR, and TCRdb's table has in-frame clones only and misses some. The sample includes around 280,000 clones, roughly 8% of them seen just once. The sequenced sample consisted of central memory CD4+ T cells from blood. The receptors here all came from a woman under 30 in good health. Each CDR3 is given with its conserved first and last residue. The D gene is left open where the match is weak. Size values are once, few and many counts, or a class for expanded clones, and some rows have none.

cdr3_aa: CAWSVGGSGTDTQYF; cdr3_nt: TGTGCCTGGAGTGTCGGGGGGAGTGGGACAGATACGCAGTATTTT; j_call: TRBJ2-3; d_call: TRBD2; clone_size: NA; v_call: TRBV30
cdr3_aa: CASRLAMSSYNEQFF; cdr3_nt: TGTGCCAGCAGACTTGCTATGAGCTCCTACAATGAGCAGTTCTTC; j_call: TRBJ2-1; d_call: NA; clone_size: NA; v_call: TRBV6-1
cdr3_aa: CASSPGTFYNEQFF; cdr3_nt: TGTGCCAGTAGTCCCGGGACTTTCTACAATGAGCAGTTCTTC; j_call: TRBJ2-1; d_call: NA; clone_size: many; v_call: TRBV19
cdr3_aa: CASRTSLRGANQPQHF; cdr3_nt: TGTGCCAGTAGGACATCCTTGAGGGGCGCGAATCAGCCCCAGCATTTT; j_call: TRBJ1-5; d_call: NA; clone_size: NA; v_call: TRBV19
cdr3_aa: CASSFGSFNTEAFF; cdr3_nt: TGTGCCAGCAGTTTCGGGAGTTTCAACACTGAAGCTTTCTTT; j_call: TRBJ1-1; d_call: NA; clone_size: few; v_call: TRBV27
cdr3_aa: CASRSGIYGYTF; cdr3_nt: TGTGCCAGCAGATCAGGAATCTATGGCTACACCTTC; j_call: TRBJ1-2; d_call: NA; clone_size: NA; v_call: TRBV28
cdr3_aa: CASSPRQWRGAEAFF; cdr3_nt: TGCGCCAGCAGCCCGCGACAGTGGAGGGGCGCTGAAGCTTTCTTT; j_call: TRBJ1-1; d_call: NA; clone_size: few; v_call: TRBV5-1
cdr3_aa: CASSYPPQGADTEAFF; cdr3_nt: TGTGCCAGCAGTTACCCTCCACAGGGAGCGGACACTGAAGCTTTCTTT; j_call: TRBJ1-1; d_call: NA; clone_size: few; v_call: TRBV6-5
cdr3_aa: CASSKGVNQPQHF; cdr3_nt: TGTGCCAGCAGCAAAGGAGTAAATCAGCCCCAGCATTTT; j_call: TRBJ1-5; d_call: NA; clone_size: few; v_call: TRBV7-2
cdr3_aa: CASSLGTGAGANVLTF; cdr3_nt: TGTGCCAGCAGCTTAGGGACAGGGGCTGGGGCCAACGTCCTGACTTTC; j_call: TRBJ2-6; d_call: TRBD1; clone_size: few; v_call: TRBV7-9
cdr3_aa: CASSSPKGPNIQYF; cdr3_nt: TGTGCCAGCAGCTCCCCCAAGGGCCCTAACATTCAGTACTTC; j_call: TRBJ2-4; d_call: NA; clone_size: few; v_call: TRBV5-6
cdr3_aa: CASSAQNTGELFF; cdr3_nt: TGTGCCAGCAGTGCCCAGAACACCGGGGAGCTGTTTTTT; j_call: TRBJ2-2; d_call: NA; clone_size: few; v_call: TRBV6-1
cdr3_aa: CASSPGLYTGELFF; cdr3_nt: TGTGCCAGCAGCCCGGGACTGTACACCGGGGAGCTGTTTTTT; j_call: TRBJ2-2; d_call: NA; clone_size: NA; v_call: TRBV7-9
cdr3_aa: CASSLEGYEQYF; cdr3_nt: TGCGCCAGCAGCTTGGAGGGCTACGAGCAGTACTTC; j_call: TRBJ2-7; d_call: NA; clone_size: many; v_call: TRBV5-1
cdr3_aa: CASSEGLMVQSGFF; cdr3_nt: TGTGCCAGCAGTGAAGGGTTGATGGTACAGTCGGGGTTCTTC; j_call: TRBJ2-1; d_call: NA; clone_size: few; v_call: TRBV2
cdr3_aa: CASSLTGRLGEKLFF; cdr3_nt: TGTGCCAGCAGCCTTACCGGGAGACTGGGCGAAAAACTGTTTTTT; j_call: TRBJ1-4; d_call: NA; clone_size: NA; v_call: TRBV4-2
cdr3_aa: CASSAREETQYF; cdr3_nt: TGTGCCAGTAGTGCACGGGAAGAGACCCAGTACTTC; j_call: TRBJ2-5; d_call: NA; clone_size: few; v_call: TRBV19
cdr3_aa: CATSRGGLGEQFF; cdr3_nt: TGTGCCACCAGCAGAGGGGGTTTGGGTGAGCAGTTCTTC; j_call: TRBJ2-1; d_call: NA; clone_size: few; v_call: TRBV15
cdr3_aa: CASSPGPTNTEAFF; cdr3_nt: TGTGCCAGCAGCCCGGGACCCACGAACACTGAAGCTTTCTTT; j_call: TRBJ1-1; d_call: NA; clone_size: NA; v_call: TRBV28
cdr3_aa: CAGDRDSTDTQYF; cdr3_nt: TGTGCCGGGGACCGGGACAGCACAGATACGCAGTATTTT; j_call: TRBJ2-3; d_call: NA; clone_size: few; v_call: TRBV7-9
cdr3_aa: CASSFWDKVVDTQYF; cdr3_nt: TGTGCCAGCAGCTTCTGGGACAAGGTCGTAGATACGCAGTATTTT; j_call: TRBJ2-3; d_call: NA; clone_size: NA; v_call: TRBV7-3
cdr3_aa: CANAWASGRPTNTGELFF; cdr3_nt: TGTGCCAACGCTTGGGCTAGCGGGAGGCCCACGAACACCGGGGAGCTGTTTTTT; j_call: TRBJ2-2; d_call: TRBD2; clone_size: NA; v_call: TRBV9
cdr3_aa: CASSPRLSRGGANNEQFF; cdr3_nt: TGTGCCAGCAGCCCCCGGCTTAGTAGGGGGGGGGCGAACAATGAGCAGTTCTTC; j_call: TRBJ2-1; d_call: NA; clone_size: few; v_call: TRBV7-9
cdr3_aa: CASSGVQGGLGQPQHF; cdr3_nt: TGTGCCAGCAGTGGAGTACAGGGCGGGTTGGGACAGCCCCAGCATTTT; j_call: TRBJ1-5; d_call: NA; clone_size: few; v_call: TRBV2
cdr3_aa: CASSSAGFTDTQYF; cdr3_nt: TGTGCCAGCAGCTCGGCGGGATTCACAGATACGCAGTATTTT; j_call: TRBJ2-3; d_call: NA; clone_size: few; v_call: TRBV10-3
cdr3_aa: CASSLVFRSYNEQFF; cdr3_nt: TGTGCCAGCAGCTTGGTGTTTCGCTCCTACAATGAGCAGTTCTTC; j_call: TRBJ2-1; d_call: NA; clone_size: NA; v_call: TRBV7-2
cdr3_aa: CASILWTSGRGEQFF; cdr3_nt: TGCGCCAGCATCTTATGGACTAGCGGGAGGGGTGAGCAGTTCTTC; j_call: TRBJ2-1; d_call: TRBD2; clone_size: few; v_call: TRBV5-1
cdr3_aa: CASSDPRGKGEKLFF; cdr3_nt: TGTGCCAGCAGTGACCCCAGGGGGAAGGGTGAAAAACTGTTTTTT; j_call: TRBJ1-4; d_call: TRBD1; clone_size: few; v_call: TRBV25-1
cdr3_aa: CASSLIWGSYNEQFF; cdr3_nt: TGTGCCAGCAGCTTAATATGGGGCTCCTACAATGAGCAGTTCTTC; j_call: TRBJ2-1; d_call: NA; clone_size: few; v_call: TRBV11-3
cdr3_aa: CASSNLHGGGELFF; cdr3_nt: TGTGCCAGCAGCAACCTCCACGGCGGCGGGGAGCTGTTTTTT; j_call: TRBJ2-2; d_call: NA; clone_size: few; v_call: TRBV7-6
cdr3_aa: CASSLVLTGAGGYTF; cdr3_nt: TGTGCCAGCAGCTTAGTCTTGACAGGGGCAGGTGGCTACACCTTC; j_call: TRBJ1-2; d_call: TRBD1; clone_size: NA; v_call: TRBV4-2
cdr3_aa: CASSQRLEEGTSGANVLTF; cdr3_nt: TGCGCCAGCAGTCAACGGCTAGAGGAAGGGACCTCTGGGGCCAACGTCCTGACTTTC; j_call: TRBJ2-6; d_call: NA; clone_size: many; v_call: TRBV23-1
cdr3_aa: CASSESGTEAFF; cdr3_nt: TGTGCCAGCAGTGAATCGGGTACTGAAGCTTTCTTT; j_call: TRBJ1-1; d_call: NA; clone_size: few; v_call: TRBV2
cdr3_aa: CASSIGTLYGYTF; cdr3_nt: TGTGCCAGTAGTATCGGAACCTTATATGGCTACACCTTC; j_call: TRBJ1-2; d_call: NA; clone_size: once; v_call: TRBV19
cdr3_aa: CASRTRDISSTDTQYF; cdr3_nt: TGTGCCAGCCGAACCCGGGACATCTCTAGCACAGATACGCAGTATTTT; j_call: TRBJ2-3; d_call: NA; clone_size: few; v_call: TRBV7-8
cdr3_aa: CATSSTAGYQETQYF; cdr3_nt: TGTGCCACCAGCAGTACCGCAGGGTACCAAGAGACCCAGTACTTC; j_call: TRBJ2-5; d_call: NA; clone_size: few; v_call: TRBV15
cdr3_aa: CAISGQGYDEAFF; cdr3_nt: TGTGCCATCTCGGGACAGGGGTACGATGAAGCTTTCTTT; j_call: TRBJ1-1; d_call: TRBD1; clone_size: few; v_call: TRBV10-3
cdr3_aa: CASSPPEAQETQYF; cdr3_nt: TGTGCCAGCTCACCACCGGAGGCCCAAGAGACCCAGTACTTC; j_call: TRBJ2-5; d_call: NA; clone_size: NA; v_call: TRBV18
cdr3_aa: CASSQFGTSGTDTQYF; cdr3_nt: TGCGCCAGCAGCCAATTCGGGACTAGCGGCACAGATACGCAGTATTTT; j_call: TRBJ2-3; d_call: TRBD2; clone_size: NA; v_call: TRBV4-1
cdr3_aa: CASSLGLAGPPSTDTQYF; cdr3_nt: TGTGCCAGCAGCTTAGGACTAGCGGGGCCCCCTAGCACAGATACGCAGTATTTT; j_call: TRBJ2-3; d_call: TRBD2; clone_size: NA; v_call: TRBV7-2
cdr3_aa: CASSYSNEARTEAFF; cdr3_nt: TGTGCCAGCAGTTACTCGAATGAAGCGCGTACTGAAGCTTTCTTT; j_call: TRBJ1-1; d_call: NA; clone_size: NA; v_call: TRBV6-5